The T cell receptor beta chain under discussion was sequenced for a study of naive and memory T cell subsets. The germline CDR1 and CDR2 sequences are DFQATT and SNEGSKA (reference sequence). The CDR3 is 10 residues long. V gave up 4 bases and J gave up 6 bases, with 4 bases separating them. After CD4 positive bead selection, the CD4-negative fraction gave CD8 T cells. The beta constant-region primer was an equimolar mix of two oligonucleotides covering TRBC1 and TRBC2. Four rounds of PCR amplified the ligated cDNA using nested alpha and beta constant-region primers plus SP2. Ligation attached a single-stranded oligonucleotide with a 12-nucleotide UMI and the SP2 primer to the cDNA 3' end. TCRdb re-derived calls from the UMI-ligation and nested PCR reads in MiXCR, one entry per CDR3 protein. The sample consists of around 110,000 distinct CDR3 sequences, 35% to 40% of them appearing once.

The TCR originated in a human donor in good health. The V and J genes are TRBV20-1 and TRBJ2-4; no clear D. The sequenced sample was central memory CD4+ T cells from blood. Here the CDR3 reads CSAMGNIQYF. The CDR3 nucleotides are TGCAGTGCTATGGGAAACATTCAGTACTTC.